Below are 25 T cell receptor beta chains sequenced from a single sample in a study of regulatory T cells in long-lasting Graves disease. The authors built TCR beta libraries using iRepertoire HTBI primers and Arm-PCR of CDR3 regions. In TCRdb, the multiplex PCR reads were re-called with MiXCR into one record per CDR3 protein. The sample has roughly 500,000 distinct CDR3 sequences, less than 25% seen once. Time point reported: persistent/refractory GD, antithyroid drugs over 5 years with positive TRAb. Preparation of the TCR library used RNA extracted from PBMCs. The sample here was peripheral blood mononuclear cells (PBMCs), taken when the disease was refractory, from a patient treated with antithyroid drugs. The receptors shown here come from a female donor with Graves disease.

This clonotype was counted many times. The chain carries TRBV7-2 and TRBJ1-2; 10 nucleotides agree with TRBD1. V lost 4 bases, J lost 7 bases, and 18 bases stayed unmatched. Germline values: CDR1 SGHTA, CDR2 FQGNSA. This CDR3 region has 18 residues. In DNA, the CDR3 is TGTGCCAGCAGCTCGATTCTCCGACAGGGGGCTATTGGGAGTGGCTACACCTTC. This sequence encodes CASSSILRQGAIGSGYTF.

This clonotype showed up many times. This chain connects TRBV6-1 to TRBJ1-5; TRBD1 might be the D (5 bases). The CDR3 covers 11 residues. Germline V gives CDR1 MNHNS, CDR2 SASEGT. Trimming took off 10 bases at V and 5 bases at J, with 9 bases between the two ends. The CDR3 spells CAKGPHQPQHF. CDR3 in DNA: TGTGCCAAGGGGCCCCATCAGCCCCAGCATTTT.

This clonotype was seen a few times. V gene TRBV20-1 combines with J gene TRBJ1-2; TRBD1 is a possible D gene (6 bases). Between the trimmed V and J ends, which lost 4 bases and 6 bases, there was a span of 24 bases. The CDR3 is 16 amino acids. Germline V lookup: CDR1 DFQATT, CDR2 SNEGSKA (reference sequence). CDR3 DNA sequence: TGCAGTGCTACACAAACCCGAACCGGGACATCGGATGGCTACACCTTC. Amino acids: CSATQTRTGTSDGYTF.

This clonotype was detected many times. The gene calls are TRBV11-2 and TRBJ2-2; no clear D. This CDR3 contains 14 residues. CDR1 and CDR2 (germline): SGHAT, FQNNGV. V was clipped by 3 bases and J by 8 bases, with 13 bases between them. The CDR3 DNA sequence: TGTGCCAGCAGCTTCCTGACCGTTATAGGGGAGCTGTTTTTT. It yields the protein CASSFLTVIGELFF.

This clonotype appeared a few times. The rearrangement joins TRBV5-1 to TRBJ2-7; 16 bases match TRBD2. CDR3 length: 17 amino acids. Per the germline V gene, CDR1 is SGHRS and CDR2 is YFSETQ. Germline trimming cut 5 bases from V and 3 bases from J; bases unmatched to any gene: 8. CDR3 bases: TGCGCCAGCAGTTCGGGACTAGCGGGAGGGGAAAACTACGAGCAGTACTTC. Its translation: CASSSGLAGGENYEQYF.

A word on this clonotype: This likely comes from a read error, as the CDR3 has no conserved phenylalanine or tryptophan at its end. The rearrangement uses TRBV6-2 or TRBV6-3 and TRBJ2-2; D gene unclear. CDR3 size: 14 residues. Trimming took off 5 bases at V and 4 bases at J, with 11 bases between the two ends. In germline, CDR1 is MNHEY, CDR2 SVGEGT. This CDR3 is CASSELGLTGELFS. The CDR3, as DNA: TGTGCCAGCAGTGAATTGGGCCTCACCGGGGAGCTGTTTTCT.

As concerns this clonotype: This may arise from a read error, as a much more abundant clone is one base away. This CDR3 is missing its conserved last phenylalanine or tryptophan, likely due to a read error. The V and J genes are TRBV7-6 and TRBJ1-1, with D perhaps TRBD1 (5 bases). The CDR3 runs 16 residues. The V end was cut by 5 bases, the J end by 0 bases, with 16 bases between. The germline V gene encodes CDR1 SGHVS and CDR2 FNYEAQ. The CDR3 region is CASSRLETGLNTEAFI. The CDR3, as DNA: TGTGCCAGCAGCCGCTTGGAGACGGGACTGAACACTGAAGCTTTCATT.

As for this clonotype: A far larger clone differs by one base, so this is likely a read error. J is TRBJ2-5 and V is TRBV7-9; 8 bases map to TRBD2. Germline V gives CDR1 SEHNR, CDR2 FQNEAQ (reference sequence). This CDR3 has 16 residues. The trim removed 4 bases at V and 5 bases at J, leaving 12 bases unmatched. The CDR3 DNA follows: TGTGCCAGCAGCTCGGCACGTAGCGGGAAGGCGGAGACCCAGTACTTC. This translates into CASSSARSGKAETQYF.

This chain links TRBV6-1 with TRBJ1-2, with D unclear. Between the trimmed V and J ends, which lost 7 bases and 3 bases, there was a span of 9 bases. In germline, CDR1 is MNHNS, CDR2 SASEGT. The CDR3 runs to 12 residues. The CDR3 loop is CASTPDHYGYTF. As DNA, the CDR3 is TGTGCCAGCACCCCAGACCACTATGGCTACACCTTC.

There are a few counts of this clonotype. V gene TRBV5-1 combines with J gene TRBJ2-4; 11 bases are shared with TRBD2. Trimming cost V 0 bases and J 5 bases; bases outside gene matches: 13. The CDR3 is 19 residues long. Looked up from germline, CDR1 is SGHRS and CDR2 is YFSETQ. This CDR3 reads CASSLDPSSSGGIENIQYF. Here the CDR3 DNA reads TGCGCCAGCAGCTTGGACCCTTCCTCTAGCGGGGGGATCGAAAACATTCAGTACTTC.

This clonotype was seen more than once but under ten times. This rearrangement joins TRBV6-9 to TRBJ1-4; 9 nucleotides align to TRBD1. The germline V gene encodes CDR1 MNHGY and CDR2 SVAAGI. The CDR3 sequence is 16 residues long. After removal of 4 bases from V and 7 bases from J, the junction contained 10 bases not matched to a gene. The CDR3 DNA reads TGTGCCAGCAGTTCCCCGTGGACAGGGGATGCTGAAAAACTGTTTTTT. Translating it yields CASSSPWTGDAEKLFF.

This clonotype was recorded many times. The chain joins TRBV28 to TRBJ2-5, with TRBD1 matching 7 bases. Germline values: CDR1 MDHEN, CDR2 SYDVKM. CDR3 length equals 13 residues. V shed 6 bases, J shed 5 bases, and the junction held 6 bases outside the gene matches. CDR3 protein: CASRKQGLETQYF. CDR3 in DNA: TGTGCCAGCAGAAAACAGGGGCTCGAGACCCAGTACTTC.

This clonotype came up many times. This chain connects TRBV11-2 to TRBJ1-5; 10 nucleotides agree with TRBD1. The germline CDR1 and CDR2 sequences are SGHAT and FQNNGV. Unmatched junction bases numbered 8, after V lost 5 bases and J lost 1 base. This CDR3 has 17 residues. In DNA, the CDR3 is TGTGCCAGCAGCCCGGGACAGGGGAGAAGGAGCAATCAGCCCCAGCATTTT. Amino acid sequence: CASSPGQGRRSNQPQHF.

Comments on this clonotype: A read error may produce the germline difference seen at one junction end. V and J are TRBV30 and TRBJ2-6, with 9 bases aligning to TRBD1. The CDR3 runs 17 residues. CDR1 is GTSNPN and CDR2 is SVGIG in the germline V gene (reference sequence). The CDR3 loop is CAWEVGGQGPGANVLAF. DNA of the CDR3: TGTGCCTGGGAAGTAGGAGGACAGGGGCCCGGGGCCAACGTCCTGGCTTTC.

The V gene is TRBV7-9, the J gene TRBJ2-4, with TRBD1 as a possible D gene (6 bases). The V gene's germline CDR1 is SEHNR and CDR2 FQNEAQ (reference sequence). V was clipped by 0 bases and J by 7 bases, with 13 bases between them. The CDR3 contains 15 residues. The CDR3 nucleotides are TGTGCCAGCAGCTTAGCGGGGGCCATAGGGAACATTCAGTACTTC. Amino acids: CASSLAGAIGNIQYF.

V is TRBV27 and J is TRBJ2-7; TRBD1 agrees at 10 bases. V was pared by 5 bases and J by 3 bases, with 7 bases of the junction left unmatched. This CDR3 has 15 residues. Per the germline V gene, CDR1 is MNHEY and CDR2 is SMNVEV (reference sequence). The CDR3 is CASSLDRGRHYEQYF. DNA for the CDR3: TGTGCCAGCAGTCTCGACAGGGGGCGTCACTACGAGCAGTACTTC.

With respect to this clonotype: A much larger clone lies a single base off, so this may be a read error. The CDR3 end shows no conserved phenylalanine or tryptophan, and so a read error is likely. This rearrangement joins TRBV2 to TRBJ1-2, with TRBD1 matching over 12 bases. The CDR3 length is 13 residues. The ends lost 10 bases at V and 6 bases at J; junction bases unmatched: 6. The V gene's germline CDR1 is SNHLY and CDR2 FYNNEI. CDR3 protein: CATWDRGLHGYTL. The CDR3 coding sequence is TGTGCCACCTGGGACAGGGGGCTTCATGGCTACACCCTC.

In this sample, this clonotype turned up many times. The rearrangement joins TRBV7-3 to TRBJ1-6; no firm D call. The germline CDR1 and CDR2 sequences are SGHTA and FQGTGA. V lost 2 bases, J lost 2 bases, and 13 bases lay in between. The CDR3 extends over 17 amino acids. The CDR3 DNA is TGTGCCAGCAGCTTATCCCCAAGAGGGACCTATAATTCACCCCTCCACTTT. Residues: CASSLSPRGTYNSPLHF.

The table lists this clonotype with many counts. The chain joins TRBV5-1 to TRBJ2-4; D might be TRBD2 (7 bases). Germline-derived CDR1 and CDR2 are SGHRS and YFSETQ. The CDR3 spans 17 residues. Trimming left V 2 bases short and J 1 base short, with 16 bases between. The CDR3 here is CASSFRRGEGAKNIQYF. Written as DNA, the CDR3 is TGCGCCAGCAGCTTTCGAAGGGGGGAGGGCGCCAAAAACATTCAGTACTTC.

This clonotype was found many times. The rearrangement links TRBV12-3 or TRBV12-4 to TRBJ2-2, with TRBD2 matching over 7 bases. V gave up 7 bases and J gave up 0 bases; unmatched junction bases: 5. The CDR3 is 15 residues long. The CDR3 sequence: CASKVAGANTGELFF. In nucleotides, the CDR3 is TGTGCCAGCAAAGTAGCGGGCGCGAACACCGGGGAGCTGTTTTTT.

This clonotype was observed at least ten times. V is TRBV27 and J is TRBJ2-2; 11 bases line up with TRBD2. V lost 5 bases and J lost 7; bases outside the gene matches: 6. The CDR3 has 15 amino acids. The germline gives CDR1 MNHEY, CDR2 SMNVEV (reference sequence). The chain's CDR3 is CASSALAGGLGELFF. Written as DNA, the CDR3 is TGTGCCAGCAGTGCTCTAGCGGGAGGCCTCGGGGAGCTGTTTTTT.

This clonotype was counted at least ten times. The rearrangement uses TRBV28 and TRBJ1-5; no reliable D call. Germline values: CDR1 MDHEN, CDR2 SYDVKM. This CDR3 comprises 13 residues. The V end lost 1 base, the J end lost 4 bases, and 5 bases lay between the germline ends. CDR3 sequence reads: CASSLFKNQPQHF. CDR3 in DNA: TGTGCCAGCAGTTTATTTAAAAATCAGCCCCAGCATTTT.

This clonotype was detected many times. The rearrangement uses TRBV6-1 and TRBJ1-1, with D possibly matching TRBD1 (5 bases). This CDR3 has 13 amino acids. The V gene lost 6 bases and the J gene lost 3 bases, with 11 bases spanning the gap. In germline, CDR1 is MNHNS, CDR2 SASEGT. The CDR3 coding sequence is TGTGCCAGCAGACTGACAGTTTACACTGAAGCTTTCTTT. This codes for CASRLTVYTEAFF.

This clonotype has a handful of counts. V gene TRBV14 combines with J gene TRBJ2-7, with no clear D. The V end was cut by 1 base, the J end by 2 bases, with 9 bases between. This CDR3 region has 14 residues. Germline CDR1 reads SGHDN; CDR2 reads FVKESK. The CDR3 sequence is CASSQALGAYEQYF. CDR3 DNA sequence: TGTGCCAGCAGCCAAGCATTAGGTGCCTACGAGCAGTACTTC. The whole variable domain, remainder taken from reference TRBV14 and TRBJ2-7, is EAGVTQFPSHSVIEKGQTVTLRCDPISGHDNLYWYRRVMGKEIKFLLHFVKESKQDESGMPNNRFLAERTGGTYSTLKVQPAELEDSGVYFCASSQALGAYEQYFGPGTRLTVT.

The sample holds a few counts of this clonotype. The chain uses TRBV7-2 and TRBJ2-7; 9 bases match TRBD1. There are 15 residues in the CDR3. With 5 bases clipped from V and 3 bases from J, the junction kept 8 bases outside the gene matches. Germline CDR1 reads SGHTA; CDR2 reads FQGNSA. CDR3 residues: CASSQPPGQGYEQYF. CDR3 nucleotides: TGTGCCAGCAGCCAACCCCCGGGACAGGGCTACGAGCAGTACTTC.